This T cell receptor beta chain was identified in a study of cytomegalovirus exposure and HLA in healthy donors. Study details: Out of 398 genotyped donors, about 76% belonged to the Caucasian-associated ancestry cluster.

Germline-derived CDR1 and CDR2 are SGDLS and YYNGEE. Trimming pared 0 bases from V and 3 bases from J, leaving 15 bases between. The CDR3 is 17 amino acids. PCR amplification relied on 60 Vbeta primers (plus 13 Jbeta primers). Sequenced by immunoSEQ multiplex PCR; TCRdb stores in-frame clones only, minus some. The profile shows a few hundred thousand clones, roughly 70% of them singletons. This chain uses TRBV9 with TRBJ2-2, with D perhaps TRBD2 (7 bases). This receptor was identified in a young woman in good health and CMV-seronegative. The source material was PBMCs. The CDR3 protein is CASSVARGGVDTGELFF. DNA of the CDR3: TGTGCCAGCAGCGTAGCTAGGGGGGGAGTGGACACCGGGGAGCTGTTTTTT.